The next 32 T cell receptor beta chains were all read from a single sample in a study of T cells in localized non-small cell lung cancer. The method was immunoSEQ multiplex PCR; TCRdb's version includes in-frame clones alone and lacks a portion of them. The sample carries around 2,400 clones, 36% recorded once. The sample was lymph node tissue, taken before any cancer treatment. Source of these receptors: a male donor aged 60 or over with stage II squamous cell lung carcinoma.

The chain has TRBV2 and TRBJ1-1; D call uncertain. The V end lost 6 bases, the J end lost 1 base, and 15 bases lay between the germline ends. The CDR3 loop spans 15 amino acids. Germline loops: CDR1 SNHLY, CDR2 FYNNEI. The CDR3 protein is CASSDWASGNTEAFF. CDR3 coding DNA: TGTGCCAGCAGCGATTGGGCCTCTGGGAACACTGAAGCTTTCTTT.

This clone was counted only a few times. The CDR3 loop reads CACLTGQIISYEQYF. CDR3 DNA: TGTGCATGTCTAACGGGACAGATTATCTCCTACGAGCAGTACTTC. The genes are TRBV12-2 and TRBJ2-7; TRBD1 is the table's D call, not checked against the DNA. TRBV12-2 is a pseudogene segment. The CDR3 runs 15 residues.

This chain joins TRBV11-3 and TRBJ2-5; D might be TRBD2 (6 bases). Looked up from germline, CDR1 is SGHNT and CDR2 is YENEEA. This CDR3 is 15 amino acids long. Trimming cost V 0 bases and J 5 bases, with 13 bases left between them. CDR3 bases: TGTGCCAGCAGCTTAGATCTAGTTGGGGGGGAGACCCAGTACTTC. Protein product: CASSLDLVGGETQYF. The complete variable domain, with remaining parts taken from reference TRBV11-3 and TRBJ2-5, reads EAGVVQSPRYKIIEKKQPVAFWCNPISGHNTLYWYLQNLGQGPELLIRYENEEAVDDSQLPKDRFSAERLKGVDSTLKIQPAELGDSAVYLCASSLDLVGGETQYFGPGTRLLVL.

This clone was observed a few times. The chain links TRBV6-8 to TRBJ2-1, with D perhaps matching TRBD1 (6 bases). Trimming shortened V by 5 bases and J by 8 bases, and 16 bases separated the two germline ends. Germline CDR1 and CDR2: MNHGY and SAAAGT. This CDR3 contains 14 residues. The CDR3: CASSRVTGQDEQFF. Written as DNA, the CDR3 is TGTGCCAGCAGTCGGGTAACAGGGCAGGATGAGCAGTTCTTC.

This clone is deemed medium-sized. V gene TRBV11-3 combines with J gene TRBJ1-3, with 7 positions matching TRBD1. V was clipped by 1 base and J by 4 bases; unmatched bases: 7. Per germline, CDR1 SGHNT and CDR2 YENEEA. The CDR3 length is 16 residues. The CDR3 DNA reads as TGTGCCAGCAGCTTAGTGCCCCCAGGGGGAGGAAACACCATATATTTT. Its translation: CASSLVPPGGGNTIYF.

The gene calls are TRBV10-1 and TRBJ1-1; 8 nucleotides line up with TRBD1. J gave up 5 bases and V 1 base, and 6 bases lay outside the gene matches. This CDR3 contains 15 residues. Germline-derived CDR1 and CDR2 are WNHNN and SYGVQD (reference sequence). For the CDR3, the DNA is TGCGCCAGCAGTGAGTATGACAGGGGTGGTACTGAAGCTTTCTTT. As protein: CASSEYDRGGTEAFF.

The rearrangement links TRBV29-1 to TRBJ2-1; D uncertain. This CDR3 is built from 14 residues. Per germline, CDR1 SQVTM and CDR2 ANQGSEA. Trimming took 1 base from V and 5 from J, leaving 12 bases between them. The CDR3 DNA reads as TGCAGCGTTGAAGGTCTTGACTTCGACAATGAGCAGTTCTTC. Translation gives CSVEGLDFDNEQFF.

This clone was detected a few times. The gene calls are TRBV11-3 and TRBJ2-5, with D perhaps matching TRBD2 (6 bases). There are 15 residues in the CDR3. V lost 6 bases to trimming and J lost 4 bases, with 18 bases between them. Germline V gene data show CDR1 as SGHNT and CDR2 as YENEEA. The CDR3 sequence is CASSRASGVAETQYF. The CDR3 region has the DNA TGTGCCAGCAGTAGGGCTTCGGGGGTCGCAGAGACCCAGTACTTC.

Relative to its sample, this clone is medium-sized. The V and J genes are TRBV6-8 and TRBJ1-1; 10 nucleotides agree with TRBD1. CDR3 size: 13 residues. The V gene end was trimmed by 4 bases and the J gene end by 5 bases; junction bases not matched to a gene: 1. Per germline, CDR1 MNHGY and CDR2 SAAAGT. Here the CDR3 reads CASSSGQGTEAFF. For the CDR3, the DNA is TGTGCCAGCAGTTCGGGACAGGGGACTGAAGCTTTCTTT.

DNA of the CDR3: TGTGCCACCAGCAGAGACCCCGGGACAGGGGGAGAGACCCAGTACTTC. Translated, it gives CATSRDPGTGGETQYF. The chain uses TRBV15 and TRBJ2-5; 11 bases match TRBD1. Germline CDR1 and CDR2: LNHNV and YYDKDF (reference sequence). The CDR3 is 16 amino acids. After removal of 0 bases from V and 4 bases from J, the junction contained 4 bases not matched to a gene.

This chain links TRBV6-8 with TRBJ1-2, with D perhaps TRBD1 (5 bases). This CDR3 has 12 residues. Germline V gene sequence: CDR1 MNHGY, CDR2 SAAAGT. Between the trimmed V and J ends, which lost 7 bases and 5 bases, there was a span of 11 bases. CDR3 in DNA: TGTGCCAGCACTCGGGACTCATATGGCTACACCTTC. Its protein product is CASTRDSYGYTF.

The V call is TRBV6-8, the J call TRBJ2-3; TRBD2 aligns across 9 bases. The trim removed 5 bases at V and 2 bases at J, leaving 8 bases unmatched. This CDR3 comprises 16 residues. Germline CDR1 reads MNHGY; CDR2 reads SAAAGT. CDR3 nucleotide sequence: TGTGCCAGCAGTGCCTCTAGCGGGATATCCACAGATACGCAGTATTTT. It is translated as CASSASSGISTDTQYF.

This clone was seen more than once but under ten times. The chain uses TRBV18 and TRBJ1-1; the match to TRBD1 covers 8 bases. Germline values: CDR1 KGHSH, CDR2 LQKENI. V gave up 1 base and J gave up 4 bases; unmatched junction bases: 11. This CDR3 region has 17 residues. Here the CDR3 reads CASSPRDRGRTGTEAFF. CDR3 coding DNA: TGTGCCAGCTCACCACGCGACAGGGGAAGAACGGGCACTGAAGCTTTCTTT.

This clone has just a few counts. The rearrangement uses TRBV10-2 and TRBJ1-5; a possible D gene is TRBD1 (6 bases). V lost 7 bases to trimming and J lost 1 base, with 8 bases between them. Per germline, CDR1 WSHSY and CDR2 SAAADI. The CDR3 covers 13 residues. CDR3 in DNA: TGCGCCAGCACCCAGGGGAGCAATCAGCCCCAGCATTTT. Amino acids: CASTQGSNQPQHF.

This clone appeared a few times. This chain uses TRBV11-3 with TRBJ2-3, with D perhaps TRBD1 or TRBD2 (6 bases each). Germline CDR1 reads SGHNT; CDR2 reads YENEEA. The CDR3 covers 15 residues. V gave up 3 bases and J gave up 2 bases, with 12 bases separating them. The CDR3 DNA is TGTGCCAGCAGCTTCCGGGGGCGCGACACAGATACGCAGTATTTT. Protein product: CASSFRGRDTDTQYF.

This chain joins TRBV6-8 and TRBJ1-3; a weak D match, TRBD1 (5 bases). CDR1 is MNHGY and CDR2 is SAAAGT in the germline V gene. V was trimmed by 5 bases and J by 3 bases, leaving 20 bases between them. The CDR3 sequence is 17 residues long. This chain's CDR3 is CASSDLRKGLSGNTIYF. CDR3 nucleotide sequence: TGTGCCAGCAGTGACCTCAGGAAGGGGCTCAGTGGAAACACCATATATTTT.

In this sample, this clone turned up a few times. The V and J genes are TRBV6-8 and TRBJ2-6, with D possibly being TRBD2 (5 bases). V was pared by 8 bases and J by 0 bases, with 14 bases between. CDR1 is MNHGY and CDR2 is SAAAGT in the germline V gene. This CDR3 spans 16 amino acids. CDR3 protein: CASHLEGSSGANVLTF. The CDR3 region has the DNA TGTGCCAGCCACCTCGAGGGCAGCTCTGGGGCCAACGTCCTGACTTTC.

The gene calls are TRBV28 and TRBJ2-5; 7 positions match TRBD1. V was clipped by 7 bases and J by 2 bases; unmatched bases: 19. Germline V lookup: CDR1 MDHEN, CDR2 SYDVKM. This CDR3 has 18 residues. DNA for the CDR3: TGTGCCAGCACACCACCCCGGCAGGGGGTGTCCCCACAAGAGACCCAGTACTTC. Translation gives CASTPPRQGVSPQETQYF.

The chain uses TRBV4-1 and TRBJ2-5; D is ambiguous. Germline assignment: CDR1 MGHRA and CDR2 YSYEKL. The CDR3 loop spans 16 amino acids. Trimming removed 0 bases from V and 0 bases from J, with 11 bases in between. The DNA of the CDR3 is TGCGCCAGCAGCCAAGATTCCTCCCCGTACCAAGAGACCCAGTACTTC. It encodes CASSQDSSPYQETQYF.

The chain has TRBV9 and TRBJ2-6; the D gene is possibly TRBD1 (5 bases). This CDR3 is built from 15 residues. Germline V gene data show CDR1 as SGDLS and CDR2 as YYNGEE. Trimming stripped 7 bases from V and 2 bases from J, with 13 bases between. The CDR3 here is CASSQSGTGANVLTF. DNA of the CDR3: TGTGCCAGCTCCCAATCAGGGACTGGGGCCAACGTCCTGACTTTC.

This clone was observed a single time. The rearrangement uses TRBV19 and TRBJ1-1; perhaps TRBD1 as D (5 bases). Between the trimmed V and J ends, which lost 1 base and 2 bases, there was a span of 11 bases. Per germline, CDR1 LNHDA and CDR2 SQIVND (reference sequence). The CDR3 contains 15 residues. The chain's CDR3 is CASSIARTFNTEAFF. DNA for the CDR3: TGTGCCAGTAGTATAGCCAGGACATTTAACACTGAAGCTTTCTTT.

There are a few counts of this clone. V and J are TRBV6-8 and TRBJ2-1; D is ambiguous. The CDR3 covers 13 residues. V was pared by 8 bases and J by 0 bases, with 8 bases between. CDR1 and CDR2 from the germline V gene are MNHGY and SAAAGT. Here the CDR3 DNA reads TGTGCCAGCGAGAGTAGCTCCTACAATGAGCAGTTCTTC. Residues: CASESSSYNEQFF.

This clone was detected a few times. V and J are TRBV7-5 and TRBJ2-5; the listed D gene, TRBD2, was not tested against the DNA. TRBV7-5 is described as a pseudogene. This CDR3 contains 14 residues. The CDR3 bases are TGTGCCAGCAGCCCAGGACTAGTAAAAGAGACCCAGTACTTC. It codes for CASSPGLVKETQYF.

The chain combines TRBV18 with TRBJ2-2, with TRBD1 matching 8 bases. V gave up 0 bases and J gave up 7 bases; unmatched junction bases: 10. The germline V gene encodes CDR1 KGHSH and CDR2 LQKENI. This CDR3 is built from 17 residues. As DNA, the CDR3 is TGTGCCAGCTCACCACCGATGGGCAGGGGGCGCGACGGGGAGCTGTTTTTT. Residues: CASSPPMGRGRDGELFF.

This clone is labeled as medium-sized. Other DNA variants within this sample encode the same CDR3. The rearrangement uses TRBV9 and TRBJ2-5; D possibly matches TRBD1 or TRBD2 (5 bases each). The CDR3 has 13 amino acids. Per germline, CDR1 SGDLS and CDR2 YYNGEE. V was clipped by 0 bases and J by 5 bases, with 8 bases between them. DNA of the CDR3: TGTGCCAGCAGCGTAGGGGGACGGGAGACCCAGTACTTC. Translation: CASSVGGRETQYF.

The chain carries TRBV29-1 and TRBJ1-2, with D possibly TRBD1 on 6 matching bases. This CDR3 spans 14 amino acids. V lost 7 bases, J lost 8 bases, and 23 bases lay in between. Germline assignment: CDR1 SQVTM and CDR2 ANQGSEA. The CDR3 spells CSGYNVQGSIGYTF. The CDR3 bases are TGCAGCGGGTATAATGTACAGGGCTCGATCGGCTACACCTTC.

This rearrangement joins TRBV14 to TRBJ1-1; tentative D call: TRBD1 (5 bases). The V and J ends lost 5 bases and 3 bases respectively, with 19 bases between them. CDR1 is SGHDN and CDR2 is FVKESK in the germline V gene. The length of the CDR3 is 16 residues. The DNA for the CDR3 is TGTGCCAGCAGCAAGAGGGGTGGGGCAAGGGACACTGAAGCTTTCTTT. Protein: CASSKRGGARDTEAFF.

This clone was seen a few times. The chain combines TRBV25-1 with TRBJ2-3, with TRBD2 identical over 7 bases. Germline CDR1 MGHDK, CDR2 SYGVNS. V shed 8 bases and J 2 bases; nucleotides not matched to a gene: 10. The CDR3 has 15 amino acids. The CDR3 loop reads CASGLGAGDTDTQYF. The CDR3 DNA reads TGTGCCAGCGGCCTAGGGGCGGGGGACACAGATACGCAGTATTTT.

The chain employs TRBV30 and TRBJ1-4, with D tentatively TRBD1 (5 bases). V was pared by 5 bases and J by 7 bases, with 17 bases between. Germline loops: CDR1 GTSNPN, CDR2 SVGIG (reference sequence). CDR3 length: 14 residues. The CDR3, as DNA: TGTGCCTGGGGGGCTCCGGGACTTGTTGAAAAACTGTTTTTT. Protein sequence: CAWGAPGLVEKLFF.

The V gene is TRBV6-8, the J gene TRBJ1-4, with 7 bases fitting TRBD1. J gave up 6 bases and V 6 bases, and 7 bases lay outside the gene matches. Germline V gives CDR1 MNHGY, CDR2 SAAAGT. The length of the CDR3 is 14 residues. CDR3 DNA sequence: TGTGCCAGCAGCTGGGACAGAAGACATGAAAAACTGTTTTTT. Amino acids: CASSWDRRHEKLFF.

Judged by abundance, this clone is medium-sized (0.01 to 0.1%). V is TRBV6-8 and J is TRBJ1-1, with unresolved D. V was cut by 6 bases and J by 1 base, with 12 bases left in between. Looked up from germline, CDR1 is MNHGY and CDR2 is SAAAGT. This CDR3 is built from 14 residues. The chain's CDR3 is CASSTVGTNTEAFF. The CDR3 DNA sequence: TGTGCCAGCAGCACAGTCGGTACGAACACTGAAGCTTTCTTT.

This rearrangement joins TRBV5-1 to TRBJ2-2; D possibly matches TRBD1 or TRBD2 (5 bases each). Between the trimmed V and J ends, which lost 3 bases and 5 bases, there was a span of 17 bases. The germline CDR1 and CDR2 sequences are SGHRS and YFSETQ. The CDR3 loop spans 16 amino acids. Written as DNA, the CDR3 is TGCGCCAGCAGCTGGGACGCGCCCGAAAATACCGGGGAGCTGTTTTTT. Translated: CASSWDAPENTGELFF.